Sequencing of this T cell receptor (beta chain) was carried out in a study of T cell repertoires in cytomegalovirus infection. This clonotype was detected a few times. MiXCR was run by TCRdb on the reads, yielding one entry per CDR3 protein. The table has under 200,000 distinct CDR3 sequences, 15% to 20% seen once; the top ten hold around a sixth. Deletions cut 7 bases from V and 4 bases from J, with 20 bases between. The CDR3 extends over 16 amino acids. The germline V gene has CDR1 MDHEN and CDR2 SYDVKM. The chain combines TRBV28 with TRBJ2-1; maybe TRBD2 (5 bases). This receptor was obtained from a human donor in good health (CMV status not recorded). Some clones in this sample may be carry-over from other donors' samples. Sequenced material: CD8+ T cells from PBMCs. CDR3 sequence reads: CASTDSRAGDYNEQFF. The DNA of the CDR3 is TGTGCCAGCACCGACTCCCGGGCCGGGGATTACAATGAGCAGTTCTTC.